This T cell receptor beta chain came from a study of blood T cell repertoires in COVID-19. Study context: Samples taken during acute and convalescent COVID-19 were collected in the United States, Italy and Spain. T cells, B-cell-depleted T cells, or PBMCs provided the cDNA or gDNA that served as material.

The table came from immunoSEQ multiplex PCR; TCRdb's copy has only in-frame clones and leaves some out. The data show around 250,000 clones, around 90% seen once. Germline V gene data show CDR1 as MGHRA and CDR2 as YSYEKL. This CDR3 has 17 residues. V lost 3 bases and J 5 bases, leaving 17 bases between the germline ends. The specimen sequenced was peripheral blood. The chain combines TRBV4-1 with TRBJ1-6; D is ambiguous. The source is a human donor in a cohort sampled during active COVID-19. CDR3 bases: TGCGCCAGCAGCCAGGGCTATGCCGGGATTAATAATTCACCCCTCCACTTT. Translation: CASSQGYAGINNSPLHF.